The 21 T cell receptor beta chains below come from one sample, sequenced in a study of T cells after yellow fever vaccination. TCRdb recomputed calls from the 5' RACE reads with MiXCR, one row per CDR3 protein. Of about 510,000 distinct CDR3 sequences in the sample, 21% were seen once. Material: PBMCs, obtained roughly 20 days after the first yellow fever vaccination. These receptors were taken from a man aged 18-30 years who received the YFV17D yellow fever vaccine.

The genes are TRBV5-1 and TRBJ2-2; no firm D call. Per the germline V gene, CDR1 is SGHRS and CDR2 is YFSETQ. The CDR3 runs to 15 residues. Trimming pared 4 bases from V and 0 bases from J, leaving 10 bases between. As DNA, the CDR3 is TGCGCCAGCAGCCTCCAAATGCCGAACACCGGGGAGCTGTTTTTT. Its protein product is CASSLQMPNTGELFF. The complete variable domain, with remaining parts taken from reference TRBV5-1 and TRBJ2-2, reads KAGVTQTPRYLIKTRGQQVTLSCSPISGHRSVSWYQQTPGQGLQFLFEYFSETQRNKGNFPGRFSGRQFSNSRSEMNVSTLELGDSALYLCASSLQMPNTGELFFGEGSRLTVL.

This clonotype turned up a few times. The J gene is TRBJ2-3, the V gene TRBV7-2, with 7 nucleotides matching TRBD2. The length of the CDR3 is 15 residues. Germline CDR1 and CDR2: SGHTA and FQGNSA. Trimming at V came to 2 bases and at J to 5 bases, leaving 7 bases not matched to a gene. CDR3 sequence reads: CASSLLVSSGDTQYF. The DNA of the CDR3 is TGTGCCAGCAGCTTATTGGTGTCTAGCGGAGATACGCAGTATTTT.

The J gene is TRBJ2-1, the V gene TRBV15, with 14 bases identical to TRBD2. The CDR3 contains 15 residues. V shed 3 bases and J 9 bases; nucleotides not matched to a gene: 4. Looked up from germline, CDR1 is LNHNV and CDR2 is YYDKDF (reference sequence). The CDR3 protein is CATSRGTSGGFEQFF. CDR3 DNA sequence: TGTGCCACCAGCAGGGGGACTAGCGGGGGATTTGAGCAGTTCTTC.

This clonotype was seen a handful of times. J is TRBJ2-7 and V is TRBV7-2, with TRBD1 matching 9 bases. The CDR3 length is 14 residues. Germline assignment: CDR1 SGHTA and CDR2 FQGNSA. J lost 7 bases, V lost 4 bases, and 8 bases had no gene match. The CDR3 region is CASSSTGGSGEQYV. The CDR3 DNA is TGTGCCAGCAGCTCCACAGGGGGCTCGGGAGAGCAGTACGTC.

The chain has TRBV4-1 and TRBJ2-5; D uncertain. Germline values: CDR1 MGHRA, CDR2 YSYEKL. This CDR3 comprises 15 residues. V was shortened by 0 bases and J by 2 bases, with 10 bases between the two germline ends. The CDR3 bases are TGCGCCAGCAGCCAAGAAGCCAGGCTTCAAGAGACCCAGTACTTC. Protein product: CASSQEARLQETQYF.

Concerning this clonotype itself: The germline gene is not matched at one end of the junction; a read error may be the cause. The chain couples TRBV20-1 to TRBJ2-1; 10 bases fit TRBD2. CDR1 and CDR2 (germline): DFQATT, SNEGSKA (reference sequence). CDR3 length: 11 residues. The CDR3 DNA sequence: TGCAGTGCTAGGGGCTTAGCGGGGGGCCCCTTC. It codes for CSARGLAGGPF.

This clonotype was seen only a few times. The J gene is TRBJ1-6, the V gene TRBV7-2, with 7 bases identical to TRBD1. The CDR3 is made up of 15 amino acids. Germline loops: CDR1 SGHTA, CDR2 FQGNSA. V was pared by 1 base and J by 7 bases, with 4 bases of the junction left unmatched. The CDR3 nucleotides are TGTGCCAGCAGCTTAGAGGGGGCGGGGAATTCACCCCTCCACTTT. This encodes CASSLEGAGNSPLHF.

The rearrangement links TRBV4-1 to TRBJ2-1, with 7 bases identical to TRBD1. The CDR3 contains 15 residues. The germline V gene encodes CDR1 MGHRA and CDR2 YSYEKL. V lost 9 bases, J lost 3 bases, and 11 bases stayed unmatched. CDR3 residues: CASRQGTGNYNEQFF. The DNA of the CDR3 is TGCGCCAGTCGACAGGGTACCGGAAACTACAATGAGCAGTTCTTC.

This clonotype was counted at least ten times. This rearrangement joins TRBV20-1 to TRBJ2-5, with D possibly TRBD1 on 6 matching bases. CDR1 is DFQATT and CDR2 is SNEGSKA in the germline V gene (reference sequence). CDR3 length: 13 residues. Deletions cut 0 bases from V and 5 bases from J, with 10 bases between. For the CDR3, the DNA is TGCAGTGCTAGAGACAGGGGTTTGGAGACCCAGTACTTC. This gives the protein CSARDRGLETQYF.

This clonotype was observed a few times. The chain carries TRBV4-1 and TRBJ2-7; 9 bases line up with TRBD2. The CDR3 covers 14 residues. After removal of 6 bases from V and 2 bases from J, the junction contained 5 bases not matched to a gene. Germline-derived CDR1 and CDR2 are MGHRA and YSYEKL. CDR3 in DNA: TGCGCCAGCAGAGCGGGGGGCCCTGCCTACGAGCAGTACTTC. Translation gives CASRAGGPAYEQYF.

This chain uses TRBV20-1 with TRBJ2-2; D is uncertain. CDR3 size: 11 residues. Trimming removed 7 bases at V and 2 bases at J, with 5 bases between. Germline values: CDR1 DFQATT, CDR2 SNEGSKA (reference sequence). The CDR3 is CSVRNTGELFF. The CDR3 nucleotides read TGCAGTGTAAGAAACACCGGGGAGCTGTTTTTT.

This clonotype has only a few counts. The J gene is TRBJ2-7, the V gene TRBV7-2, with D perhaps being TRBD1 or TRBD2 (6 bases each). The germline V gene has CDR1 SGHTA and CDR2 FQGNSA. Trimming shortened V by 1 base and J by 2 bases, and 12 bases separated the two germline ends. The CDR3 extends over 15 amino acids. DNA of the CDR3: TGTGCCAGCAGCTTAGGTTCTCGGGGGCCCTACGAGCAGTACGTC. Translating gives CASSLGSRGPYEQYV.

This clonotype showed up just a few times. V gene TRBV27 combines with J gene TRBJ2-5; D is uncertain. In germline, CDR1 is MNHEY, CDR2 SMNVEV (reference sequence). The CDR3 contains 13 residues. V shed 6 bases and J shed 7 bases, with 15 bases lying between them. In nucleotides, the CDR3 is TGTGCCAGCAGCTACCCCTCCTCGGGGACCCAGTACTTC. Amino acids: CASSYPSSGTQYF.

This clonotype showed up just a few times. This chain connects TRBV9 to TRBJ2-5, with D uncertain. The CDR3 contains 14 residues. CDR1 is SGDLS, CDR2 YYNGEE, per germline. V was cut by 3 bases and J by 2 bases, with 11 bases left in between. CDR3 amino acids: CASSALGQQETQYF. CDR3 coding DNA: TGTGCCAGCAGCGCCCTTGGGCAGCAAGAGACCCAGTACTTC. The variable domain in full, with the rest retrieved from reference TRBV9 and TRBJ2-5, is DSGVTQTPKHLITATGQRVTLRCSPRSGDLSVYWYQQSLDQGLQFLIQYYNGEERAKGNILERFSAQQFPDLHSELNLSSLELGDSALYFCASSALGQQETQYFGPGTRLLVL.

CDR3 sequence reads: CATHEVGPGNEQFF. As DNA, the CDR3 is TGTGCCACCCATGAAGTAGGACCGGGCAATGAGCAGTTCTTC. The chain employs TRBV3-1 and TRBJ2-1; no reliable D call. The CDR3 extends over 14 amino acids. The V end was cut by 10 bases, the J end by 6 bases, with 19 bases between. Germline CDR1 is LGHDT and CDR2 is YNNKEL (reference sequence).

Only a few counts were recorded for this clonotype. CDR3 protein: CASSQLSTDTQYF. The CDR3 DNA reads as TGCGCCAGCAGCCAACTTTCGACAGATACGCAGTATTTT. The chain employs TRBV4-3 and TRBJ2-3; D unresolved. Germline V gene sequence: CDR1 LGHNA, CDR2 YSLEER. The CDR3 covers 13 residues. V was pared by 2 bases and J by 3 bases, with 6 bases between.

The chain uses TRBV7-3 and TRBJ2-7; 7 nucleotides line up with TRBD2. The CDR3 sequence is 14 residues long. V shed 5 bases, J shed 4 bases, and the junction held 8 bases outside the gene matches. Germline CDR1 and CDR2: SGHTA and FQGTGA. The CDR3 loop is CASSPGGPGYEQYF. The DNA for the CDR3 is TGTGCCAGCAGCCCGGGAGGCCCCGGGTACGAGCAGTACTTC.

The V gene is TRBV5-1, the J gene TRBJ2-1; the D is unclear. In germline, CDR1 is SGHRS, CDR2 YFSETQ. CDR3 length: 15 residues. Trimming stripped 0 bases from V and 6 bases from J, with 13 bases between. Here the CDR3 reads CASSLGPGMGNEQFF. In DNA form, the CDR3 reads TGCGCCAGCAGCTTGGGACCGGGCATGGGCAATGAGCAGTTCTTC.

The chain carries TRBV20-1 and TRBJ2-3, with D perhaps assigned TRBD1 or TRBD2 (5 bases each). The CDR3 sequence is 13 residues long. Germline V gene data show CDR1 as DFQATT and CDR2 as SNEGSKA (reference sequence). Trimming shortened V by 3 bases and J by 7 bases, and 14 bases separated the two germline ends. The CDR3 is CSARLGAVNTQYF. In DNA, the CDR3 is TGCAGTGCTAGGCTCGGGGCGGTGAATACGCAGTATTTT.

There are many counts of this clonotype. The J gene is TRBJ2-1, the V gene TRBV15; 14 nucleotides align to TRBD2. Germline lookup yields CDR1 LNHNV and CDR2 YYDKDF (reference sequence). The J segment lost 6 bases and the V segment lost 3 bases, leaving 4 bases of the junction unmatched. The CDR3 spans 16 residues. The CDR3 nucleotides are TGTGCCACCAGCAGCGGGGGACTAGCGGGGGTCAATGAGCAGTTCTTC. Protein sequence: CATSSGGLAGVNEQFF.

V gene TRBV25-1 combines with J gene TRBJ1-1; D possibly corresponds to TRBD1 (5 bases). The germline gives CDR1 MGHDK, CDR2 SYGVNS. The ends were cut back, 0 bases at V and 10 bases at J, with 15 bases in the middle. This CDR3 contains 14 residues. In DNA, the CDR3 is TGTGCCAGCAGTGAATATTATGGGGGAGAGTCAGCTTTCTTT. Encoded protein: CASSEYYGGESAFF.